This is a list of T cell receptor beta chains from one sample in a study of cytomegalovirus exposure and HLA in healthy donors. The assay was immunoSEQ multiplex PCR, and TCRdb's table has in-frame clones only and misses some. This sample has about 98,000 clones, with roughly 87% found just once. Sequencing was done on a sample of PBMCs. The receptors stem from a woman younger than 45 in good health and CMV-seronegative. Each CDR3 is given with its conserved first and last residue.

>TRBV27
CASSLLGAANTEAFF
>TRBV7-2
CASSSPDRASYEQYF
>TRBV9
CASSPEGYEQYF
>TRBV5-1
CASSWTGNGYTF
>TRBV5-1
CASSLDGGSGGYTF
>TRBV28
CASSLYARGEEKLFF
>TRBV28
CASSLWGRDRGQPQHF
>TRBV2
CASSERQGVSNEQFF
>TRBV7-2
CASIRDRSIGEQYF
>TRBV15
CATSRDQLVGGDEQYF
>TRBV28
CASGITGTGVTGELFF
>TRBV27
CASKLGATDNEQFF
>TRBV14
CASSPTRTGPRGAFF
>TRBV28
CASSLAGAQGSTIYF
>TRBV6-1
CASSAGAGTLGEQFF
>TRBV23-1
CANGQGDSYEQYF
>TRBV5-6
CASSVTSAYEQYF
>TRBV5-5
CASSLELAGVEQFF
>TRBV10-3
CAIQGALNEQFF
>TRBV9
CASSGRVTGEGSRETQYF
>TRBV29-1
CSALRQIGEKLFF
>TRBV9
CASSVPPGREQFF
>TRBV6-5
CASSPLNEQFF